Listed below are T cell receptor beta chains from one sample, sequenced in a study of blood T cell repertoires in COVID-19. The data were produced by immunoSEQ multiplex PCR, yet TCRdb's version contains in-frame clones alone and is incomplete. The top ten hold approximately 0.93% of the sample, which has over 60,000 clones, about 87% seen once. Sequencing was done on a sample of peripheral blood. The receptors were gathered from a man between 65 and 85 years old with acute or convalescent COVID-19. The CDR3 runs from the conserved cysteine through the conserved F or W. The D gene is left open where the match is weak. Clone size is given for some rows only: seen once, a few or many times, or a class if the clone is expanded.

j_call d_call v_call clone_size cdr3_nt cdr3_aa
TRBJ2-7 . TRBV7-5 . TGTGTCAGAAGCGCAGAGGGGTACCAGGGGCCTCCCTCCTACGAGCAGTACTTC CVRSAEGYQGPPSYEQYF
TRBJ1-2 . TRBV19 few TGTGCCAGTAGTTGGGCAAAGGGGCACGGCTACACCTTC CASSWAKGHGYTF
TRBJ2-5 TRBD1 TRBV2 once TGTGCCAGCAGTAGGACAGGGGTCGTCCAAGAGACCCAGTACTTC CASSRTGVVQETQYF
TRBJ2-7 TRBD2 TRBV5-4 few TGTGCCAGCAGCTCCCCTAGCGGGGGGGCATACGAGCAGTACTTC CASSSPSGGAYEQYF
TRBJ2-7 TRBD2 TRBV4-1 once TGCGCCAGCAGCCAAGAACCGGAGCGGGGTAACGAGCAGTACTTC CASSQEPERGNEQYF
TRBJ1-2 . TRBV19 once TGTGCCAGTAAACAGGGCTACTATGGCTACACCTTC CASKQGYYGYTF
TRBJ1-1 . TRBV5-8 . TGTGCCAGCAGCTTGCTCCTGGTCGGGAACACTGAAGCTTTCTTT CASSLLLVGNTEAFF
TRBJ1-2 TRBD1 TRBV2 . TGTGCCAGCAGTGGAGAGGGACAGAGCTATGGCTACACCTTC CASSGEGQSYGYTF
TRBJ2-1 TRBD2 TRBV29-1 . TGCAGCGTTGAAGATCTTAGCGGGGTTGAGCAGTTCTTC CSVEDLSGVEQFF
TRBJ2-7 . TRBV11-2 . TGTGCCAGCAGTCCTATGGGGGGCTACGAGCAGTACTTC CASSPMGGYEQYF
TRBJ2-5 TRBD2 TRBV3-1/TRBV3-2 . TGTGCCAGCAGCCTTGGACTAGCGCAGAACCAAGAGACCCAGTACTTC CASSLGLAQNQETQYF
TRBJ2-7 . TRBV11-2 . TGTGCCAGCAGCTTAGATCGGGGATCCTACGAGCAGTACTTC CASSLDRGSYEQYF
TRBJ2-7 . TRBV21-1 . TGTGCCAGCAGCAGAGGCCCGGGACAGACACCCTACGAGCAGTACTTC CASSRGPGQTPYEQYF
TRBJ2-1 . TRBV10-1 once TGCGCCAGCAGTGAGTCGCGGGAAGAGGACAATGAGCAGTTCTTC CASSESREEDNEQFF
TRBJ2-4 . TRBV10-1 . TGCGCCAGCAGTGCAGGGGAATTGGGCAAAAACATTCAGTACTTC CASSAGELGKNIQYF
TRBJ1-5 TRBD1 TRBV6-5 . TGTGCCAGCACCCCTGACAGGGGTAGCAATCAGCCCCAGCATTTT CASTPDRGSNQPQHF
TRBJ1-2 . TRBV7-9 . TGTGCCAGCAGCTTAGGCGGACAGTACTATGGCTACACCTTC CASSLGGQYYGYTF
TRBJ2-1 . TRBV10-3 . TGTGCCATCAGGGACTCTTCATACTACAATGAGCAGTTCTTC CAIRDSSYYNEQFF
TRBJ1-1 . TRBV14 . TGTGCCAGCAGTAGGTTGGGCGACACTGAAGCTTTCTTT CASSRLGDTEAFF
TRBJ1-2 TRBD1 TRBV20-1 . TGCAGTGCTAGTAGTCCGGGACAGGGTAACTATGGCTACACCTTC CSASSPGQGNYGYTF
TRBJ1-1 TRBD1 TRBV7-9 . TGTGCCAGCAGCTCAGGACAGGGGAACATGAACACTGAAGCTTTCTTT CASSSGQGNMNTEAFF
TRBJ1-4 . TRBV6-5 . TGTGCCAGCAGTAGGGGAGGAATTGATGAAAAACTGTTTTTT CASSRGGIDEKLFF
TRBJ2-7 TRBD2 TRBV11-2 . TGTGCCAGCAGCTTAAGGACTAGCGGGGGGAGCTCCTACGAGCAGTACTTC CASSLRTSGGSSYEQYF
TRBJ2-1 TRBD2 TRBV28 . TGTGCCAGCAAGCTAGCGGGTGGTAATGAGCAGTTCTTC CASKLAGGNEQFF
TRBJ1-1 . TRBV29-1 . TGCAGCGTCCTGGGACAAAGGAACACTGAAGCTTTCTTT CSVLGQRNTEAFF
TRBJ1-3 . TRBV12-3/TRBV12-4 . TGTGCCAGCAGTTTAGGAGTTGGAAACACCATATATTTT CASSLGVGNTIYF
TRBJ2-1 . TRBV5-1 . TGCGCCAGCAGCTTGGGTCCGGGGAGCCCCTTCAATGAGCAGTTCTTC CASSLGPGSPFNEQFF
TRBJ2-1 TRBD2 TRBV5-8 . TGTGCCAGTTCGACTAGCGGGGGGTCGAGCTCCTACAATGAGCAGTTCTTC CASSTSGGSSSYNEQFF
TRBJ2-1 TRBD2 TRBV3-1/TRBV3-2 . TGTGCCAGCAGACATACTAGCGGGGCCTACAATGAGCAGTTCTTC CASRHTSGAYNEQFF
TRBJ1-2 . TRBV5-5 . TGTGCCAGCAGCTTGGTCGGAGGGTTTGACTACACCTTC CASSLVGGFDYTF
TRBJ1-1 . TRBV9 . TGTGCCAGCAGCTCTGGCCCCATGGGTTCAGGCACTGAAGCTTTCTTT CASSSGPMGSGTEAFF
TRBJ1-1 TRBD1 TRBV11-2 once TGTGCCAGCAGCCGACAGGGGAACACTGAAGCTTTCTTT CASSRQGNTEAFF
TRBJ2-3 . TRBV21-1 . TGTGCCAGCAGCAAAGCGGACAGCACTAAGAGCACAGATACGCAGTATTTT CASSKADSTKSTDTQYF
TRBJ1-4 . TRBV9 . TGTGCCAGCAGTTCAGGGGTTTATGAAAAACTGTTTTTT CASSSGVYEKLFF
TRBJ1-5 . TRBV7-8 . TGTGCCAGCAGCACCAGGACAGACAATAATCAGCCCCAGCATTTT CASSTRTDNNQPQHF
TRBJ1-2 . TRBV5-1 . TGCGCCAGCAGCTTGGGCAGGCAGCCTAACTATGGCTACACCTTC CASSLGRQPNYGYTF
TRBJ2-5 . TRBV28 . TGTGCCAGCAGTTTATTTCGGGGTCAGGAGACCCAGTACTTC CASSLFRGQETQYF
TRBJ2-6 . TRBV5-1 . TGCGCCAGCAGCCCCCCCGACAGTACCGGGGCCAACGTCCTGACTTTC CASSPPDSTGANVLTF